Listed here are 30 T cell receptor beta chains from one sample, sequenced in a study of blood T cell repertoires in COVID-19. TCRdb's copy holds only in-frame clones and misses some; the assay was immunoSEQ multiplex PCR. The sample includes 25,000 to 35,000 clones, roughly 94% seen only once; the top ten take over 2%. Sequencing was done on a sample of peripheral blood. The receptors stem from a man aged 45 to 65 with active COVID-19.

The CDR3 spells CAISDTGQASGNTIYF. The DNA of the CDR3 is TGTGCCATCAGTGATACGGGACAGGCGTCTGGAAACACCATATATTTT. This rearrangement joins TRBV10-3 to TRBJ1-3, with 8 bases aligning to TRBD1. Germline CDR1 reads ENHRY; CDR2 reads SYGVKD. The V gene end was trimmed by 3 bases and the J gene end by 1 base; junction bases not matched to a gene: 5. This CDR3 region has 16 residues.

The CDR3 region is CASSVEAGGYGYTF. CDR3 DNA: TGTGCCAGCAGCGTAGAGGCAGGGGGCTATGGCTACACCTTC. The V call is TRBV9, the J call TRBJ1-2; 7 nucleotides align to TRBD1. The CDR3 length is 14 residues. V was clipped by 0 bases and J by 4 bases; unmatched bases: 3. The germline V gene encodes CDR1 SGDLS and CDR2 YYNGEE.

The chain uses TRBV7-8 and TRBJ2-3; the D is unclear. Germline V gives CDR1 SGHVS, CDR2 FQNEAQ. The CDR3 runs to 15 residues. The ends were cut back, 2 bases at V and 0 bases at J, with 9 bases in the middle. CDR3 nucleotides: TGTGCCAGCAGCTTATTCTCTGCGAGCACAGATACGCAGTATTTT. It encodes CASSLFSASTDTQYF.

This chain connects TRBV4-1 to TRBJ1-2, with 7 nucleotides matching TRBD1. This CDR3 is 17 amino acids long. Germline V CDR1 and CDR2: MGHRA, YSYEKL. V shed 4 bases and J 2 bases; nucleotides not matched to a gene: 13. The CDR3 loop reads CASSPQRTGPLNYGYTF. CDR3 sequence (DNA): TGCGCCAGCAGCCCCCAACGGACAGGCCCCCTGAACTATGGCTACACCTTC.

This clone was counted once. The J gene is TRBJ2-5, the V gene TRBV30; the match to TRBD2 covers 12 bases. From germline, CDR1 is GTSNPN and CDR2 SVGIG (reference sequence). CDR3 size: 15 residues. With V trimmed by 4 bases and J by 4 bases, 7 bases remained unmatched. CDR3 coding DNA: TGTGCCTGGATGCGGCTAGCGGGGGGGCTAGAGACCCAGTACTTC. Its translation is CAWMRLAGGLETQYF.

The sample holds a few counts of this clone. The chain links TRBV7-9 to TRBJ2-7; 8 bases agree with TRBD1. Losses at the gene ends were 0 bases for V and 9 bases for J; bases not matched to a gene: 10. Germline V gene sequence: CDR1 SEHNR, CDR2 FQNEAQ (reference sequence). There are 15 residues in the CDR3. The CDR3 DNA reads as TGTGCCAGCAGCTTAGCGTCGGGGACAGGTTTAGGGCAGTACTTC. Its translation: CASSLASGTGLGQYF.

The V and J genes are TRBV30 and TRBJ1-1, with D unclear. The ends were cut back, 2 bases at V and 5 bases at J, with 12 bases in the middle. The CDR3 totals 13 residues. Germline V lookup: CDR1 GTSNPN, CDR2 SVGIG (reference sequence). In DNA form, the CDR3 reads TGTGCCTGGAGTTTGGCTGCGAGGACTGAAGCTTTCTTT. It is translated as CAWSLAARTEAFF.

The genes are TRBV7-3 and TRBJ1-1; perhaps TRBD1 as D (5 bases). CDR1 and CDR2 from the germline V gene are SGHTA and FQGTGA. V lost 5 bases, J lost 0 bases, and 13 bases lay in between. The CDR3 sequence is 15 residues long. Here the CDR3 reads CASSPTGTMNTEAFF. Here the CDR3 DNA reads TGTGCCAGCAGCCCTACCGGGACTATGAACACTGAAGCTTTCTTT.

J is TRBJ2-7 and V is TRBV2; D might be TRBD1 (6 bases). V dropped 8 bases and J dropped 1 base, with 15 bases sitting between them. The CDR3 length is 14 residues. Germline V gene sequence: CDR1 SNHLY, CDR2 FYNNEI. The CDR3 sequence is CASEGQPISYEQYF. CDR3 DNA: TGTGCCAGCGAAGGACAGCCGATATCCTACGAGCAGTACTTC.

V usage is TRBV29-1 and J usage is TRBJ2-7; the D gene is possibly TRBD1 (6 bases). CDR1 and CDR2 (germline): SQVTM, ANQGSEA. This CDR3 region has 12 residues. Trimming removed 7 bases at V and 1 base at J, with 11 bases between. CDR3 sequence: CSARDKSYEQYF. In DNA, the CDR3 is TGCAGCGCCCGGGACAAGTCCTACGAGCAGTACTTC.

This CDR3 is CAWSLGLAGRDTQYF. The CDR3 DNA follows: TGTGCCTGGAGCCTGGGACTAGCGGGGAGAGATACGCAGTATTTT. The chain is built from TRBV30 and TRBJ2-3; 13 bases match TRBD2. V gave up 3 bases and J gave up 5 bases; unmatched junction bases: 5. The CDR3 length is 15 residues. Germline CDR1 is GTSNPN and CDR2 is SVGIG (reference sequence). The whole variable domain, filled in from reference TRBV30 and TRBJ2-3, reads SQTIHQWPATLVQPVGSPLSLECTVEGTSNPNLYWYRQAAGRGLQLLFYSVGIGQISSEVPQNLSASRPQDRQFILSSKKLLLSDSGFYLCAWSLGLAGRDTQYFGPGTRLTVL.

The chain has TRBV7-2 and TRBJ2-5; the D is unclear. The ends were cut back, 5 bases at V and 5 bases at J, with 9 bases in the middle. Looked up from germline, CDR1 is SGHTA and CDR2 is FQGNSA. CDR3 length: 12 amino acids. The CDR3: CASSRNRETQYF. CDR3 DNA: TGTGCCAGCAGCCGTAACCGGGAGACCCAGTACTTC.

The chain uses TRBV29-1 and TRBJ2-7; tentative D call: TRBD1 (6 bases). This CDR3 spans 15 amino acids. From germline, CDR1 is SQVTM and CDR2 ANQGSEA. Trimming took 3 bases from V and 7 from J, leaving 22 bases between them. CDR3: CSVESGTQPKGEQYF. CDR3 nucleotides: TGCAGCGTTGAGTCAGGGACACAACCGAAAGGGGAGCAGTACTTC.

This chain joins TRBV6-6 and TRBJ1-6; a possible D gene is TRBD1 (5 bases). Germline loops: CDR1 MNHNY, CDR2 SVGAGI (reference sequence). CDR3 length: 13 residues. Trimming cost V 7 bases and J 10 bases, with 14 bases left between them. This CDR3 reads CASISTGRSPLHF. The CDR3, as DNA: TGTGCCAGCATATCTACAGGCCGGTCACCCCTCCACTTT.

The rearrangement links TRBV30 to TRBJ2-2; 8 bases match TRBD2. Trimming took 2 bases from V and 4 from J; bases not matched to a gene: 9. The CDR3 length is 16 residues. Germline CDR1 is GTSNPN and CDR2 is SVGIG (reference sequence). The DNA for the CDR3 is TGTGCCTGGAGTCCACGGGGCGGGAGGATCACCGGGGAGCTGTTTTTT. Amino acids: CAWSPRGGRITGELFF.

The V and J genes are TRBV28 and TRBJ1-5; TRBD1 matches at 7 bases. The junction had 11 bases not matched to a gene; V was cut back by 5 bases and J by 1 base. Per the germline V gene, CDR1 is MDHEN and CDR2 is SYDVKM. This CDR3 is 17 amino acids long. The CDR3 DNA follows: TGTGCCAGCAGTGGAGTAGAAGGGGGCAGGAGCAATCAGCCCCAGCATTTT. It encodes CASSGVEGGRSNQPQHF.

This chain uses TRBV18 with TRBJ1-2; 9 nucleotides match TRBD1. The CDR3 length is 16 residues. V shed 0 bases, J shed 6 bases, and the junction held 8 bases outside the gene matches. Germline lookup yields CDR1 KGHSH and CDR2 LQKENI. This chain's CDR3 is CASSPPLGQGLDGYTF. In DNA, the CDR3 is TGTGCCAGCTCACCACCGCTCGGACAGGGGTTGGATGGCTACACCTTC.

This clone was recorded once. Because the CDR3's place on the DNA is in doubt, the DNA is left out and the CDR3 is given as listed by TCRdb. The gene calls are TRBV11-2 and TRBJ1-6; the table's D call, TRBD1, was not checked against the DNA. Germline V lookup: CDR1 SGHAT, CDR2 FQNNGV. The CDR3 region is 18 residues in length, termini included. CDR3 residues: CASSLHEYSGQGNSPLHF.

The gene calls are TRBV15 and TRBJ2-7; TRBD2 agrees at 8 bases. The CDR3 is made up of 15 amino acids. V was clipped by 5 bases and J by 2 bases; unmatched bases: 8. In germline, CDR1 is LNHNV, CDR2 YYDKDF (reference sequence). CDR3 sequence reads: CATSSWAGGPYEQYF. For the CDR3, the DNA is TGTGCCACCAGCTCATGGGCGGGGGGCCCCTACGAGCAGTACTTC.

This clone was counted a single time. The chain combines TRBV11-3 with TRBJ2-2; D remains ambiguous. Germline V gene lookup returns CDR1 SGHNT and CDR2 YENEEA. Deletions cut 2 bases from V and 1 base from J, with 2 bases between. The CDR3 sequence is 13 residues long. The CDR3 DNA follows: TGTGCCAGCAGCTTACGGAACACCGGGGAGCTGTTTTTT. Encoded protein: CASSLRNTGELFF.

The V gene is TRBV19, the J gene TRBJ1-1; D is perhaps TRBD1 (6 bases). Germline CDR1 and CDR2: LNHDA and SQIVND (reference sequence). V lost 2 bases and J lost 0, with 7 bases in between. The CDR3 length is 14 residues. CDR3 in DNA: TGTGCCAGTAGTATAAGACAGGTGAACACTGAAGCTTTCTTT. Residues: CASSIRQVNTEAFF.

This chain joins TRBV3-1 (or the pseudogene TRBV3-2) and TRBJ2-5; a weak D match, TRBD2 (6 bases). Germline V CDR1 and CDR2: LGHDT, YNNKEL (reference sequence). The CDR3 is 17 amino acids. V lost 0 bases to trimming and J lost 0 bases, with 14 bases between them. The DNA for the CDR3 is TGTGCCAGCAGCCAAGATCGGGGCTGGGGGGACCAAGAGACCCAGTACTTC. Its translation: CASSQDRGWGDQETQYF.

The gene calls are TRBV23-1 and TRBJ2-6; 8 bases match TRBD1. TRBV23-1 is an ORF, and what it does is uncertain. The CDR3 loop spans 19 amino acids. V shed 6 bases and J 0 bases; nucleotides not matched to a gene: 13. The CDR3 reads CASSRITTGVPSGANVLTF. Here the CDR3 DNA reads TGCGCCAGCAGCCGAATAACGACAGGGGTTCCCTCTGGGGCCAACGTCCTGACTTTC.

This clone came up a few times. The DNA for the CDR3 is TGTGCCAGTAGACCCCATGTACTCAGCAATCAGCCCCAGCATTTT. It yields the protein CASRPHVLSNQPQHF. The V gene is TRBV19, the J gene TRBJ1-5; D not certain. Germline CDR1 LNHDA, CDR2 SQIVND (reference sequence). This CDR3 region has 15 residues. V was shortened by 6 bases and J by 1 base, with 13 bases between the two germline ends.

The chain recombines TRBV5-1 with TRBJ2-5; 10 nucleotides agree with TRBD2. Germline V gene data show CDR1 as SGHRS and CDR2 as YFSETQ. The CDR3 is made up of 15 amino acids. V gave up 2 bases and J gave up 5 bases; unmatched junction bases: 6. CDR3 in DNA: TGCGCCAGCAGCTTTGGTAGCGGGGGGTACGAGACCCAGTACTTC. Protein sequence: CASSFGSGGYETQYF.

This rearrangement joins TRBV4-1 to TRBJ1-2, with 7 bases fitting TRBD1. From germline, CDR1 is MGHRA and CDR2 YSYEKL. The CDR3 sequence is 16 residues long. The J segment lost 4 bases and the V segment lost 1 base, leaving 9 bases of the junction unmatched. The CDR3 DNA sequence: TGCGCCAGCAGCCAAGGAACCGGGACAGTTTCCTATGGCTACACCTTC. Protein sequence: CASSQGTGTVSYGYTF.

V gene TRBV24-1 combines with J gene TRBJ2-3, with D perhaps matching TRBD1 (5 bases). Germline CDR1 and CDR2: KGHDR and SFDVKD. V was trimmed by 3 bases and J by 2 bases, leaving 14 bases between them. The CDR3 totals 16 residues. CDR3: CATSDPGRGSTDTQYF. The CDR3 DNA is TGTGCCACCAGTGATCCCGGTAGGGGATCCACAGATACGCAGTATTTT.

This chain connects TRBV28 to TRBJ1-5, with no clear D. The V end was cut by 2 bases, the J end by 6 bases, with 8 bases between. The CDR3 loop spans 13 amino acids. Germline CDR1 is MDHEN and CDR2 is SYDVKM. CDR3 loop: CASSLIGPQPQHF. The CDR3, as DNA: TGTGCCAGCAGTTTAATCGGTCCTCAGCCCCAGCATTTT. Together with reference TRBV28 and TRBJ1-5, the CDR3 gives the full variable domain: DVKVTQSSRYLVKRTGEKVFLECVQDMDHENMFWYRQDPGLGLRLIYFSYDVKMKEKGDIPEGYSVSREKKERFSLILESASTNQTSMYLCASSLIGPQPQHFGDGTRLSIL.

The chain joins TRBV15 to TRBJ2-5; D gene ambiguous. Trimming took 0 bases from V and 2 from J, leaving 7 bases between them. CDR1 LNHNV and CDR2 YYDKDF come from the germline V gene (reference sequence). This CDR3 comprises 14 residues. CDR3 residues: CATSRDLRQETQYF. DNA for the CDR3: TGTGCCACCAGCAGAGATCTACGACAAGAGACCCAGTACTTC.

Comment on this clone: A read error may produce the germline difference seen at one junction end. This chain connects TRBV9 to TRBJ2-7; 9 bases map to TRBD1. Per germline, CDR1 SGDLS and CDR2 YYNGEE. The length of the CDR3 is 19 residues. DNA for the CDR3: TGTGCCAGCAGCGTAGTGATGAGGGACCACAGGGGGCTCTCCCACGAGCAGTACTTC. It encodes CASSVVMRDHRGLSHEQYF.